This T cell receptor beta chain is from a study of OX40 agonist ivuxolimab in advanced cancers. For the study at large: Patients were treated with ivuxolimab, an agonistic anti-OX40 (CD134) antibody.

Study results and caveats: Not determined was the antigen specificity of the expanded peripheral T cells.

This clone was observed a handful of times. Its antigen is as yet unknown. TCRdb's copy holds only in-frame clones and misses some; the assay was immunoSEQ multiplex PCR. The table lists about 65,000 clones, about 92% of them singletons, with approximately 0.99% in the top ten. CDR1 is MNHNS and CDR2 is SASEGT in the germline V gene. The ends were cut back, 2 bases at V and 4 bases at J, with 6 bases in the middle. This CDR3 spans 13 amino acids. The material was CD4+ or CD8+ T cells sorted from blood, obtained in a trial of the OX40 agonist ivuxolimab. The source of this sequence is an adult with an advanced solid tumor such as melanoma, head and neck, liver or kidney cancer. This chain links TRBV6-1 with TRBJ1-5; D unresolved. This CDR3 is CASSEWGNQPQHF. CDR3 bases: TGTGCCAGCAGTGAATGGGGTAATCAGCCCCAGCATTTT.